This entry lists 32 T cell receptor beta chains sequenced from one sample in a study of T-cell reconstitution after alpha-beta-depleted transplantation in children. For TCRbeta, the library was prepared with unique molecular identifiers. TCRdb reanalysed the PCR reads using MiXCR and keeps one entry per CDR3 protein. Of around 300,000 distinct CDR3 sequences in the sample, roughly a tenth are singletons; the top ten hold less than 9%. Sequencing used PBMCs, obtained before TCRalphabeta/CD19-depleted stem cell transplant. Receptor source: a boy under two years old with acute myeloid leukemia, due to receive a stem cell transplant.

This clonotype was counted at least ten times. CDR3 in amino acids: CASSFWLAGLAKNIQYF. The CDR3 DNA reads TGTGCCAGCAGCTTTTGGCTAGCGGGGTTAGCCAAAAACATTCAGTACTTC. The chain links TRBV5-5 to TRBJ2-4; TRBD2 agrees at 9 bases. Losses at the gene ends were 2 bases for V and 0 bases for J; bases not matched to a gene: 6. The germline V gene has CDR1 SGHKS and CDR2 YYEKEE (reference sequence). The CDR3 contains 17 residues. Filled out from reference TRBV5-5 and TRBJ2-4, the complete variable domain reads DAGVTQSPTHLIKTRGQQVTLRCSPISGHKSVSWYQQVLGQGPQFIFQYYEKEERGRGNFPDRFSARQFPNYSSELNVNALLLGDSALYLCASSFWLAGLAKNIQYFGAGTRLSVL.

This chain links TRBV4-3 with TRBJ2-7; D is undetermined. There are 14 residues in the CDR3. V was cut by 0 bases and J by 7 bases, with 13 bases left in between. Germline assignment: CDR1 LGHNA and CDR2 YSLEER. The CDR3 loop reads CASSQDRLPGEQYF. CDR3 nucleotides: TGCGCCAGCAGCCAAGATCGACTTCCTGGGGAGCAGTACTTC.

This clonotype turned up a few times. The chain links TRBV20-1 to TRBJ2-1; 12 bases fit TRBD2. The CDR3 sequence is 15 residues long. The V gene end was trimmed by 6 bases and the J gene end by 4 bases; junction bases not matched to a gene: 7. The germline V gene encodes CDR1 DFQATT and CDR2 SNEGSKA (reference sequence). CDR3 in DNA: TGCAGTGCCCGCAGGCTAGCGGGAGGGTACAATGAGCAGTTCTTC. It translates to CSARRLAGGYNEQFF.

This clonotype was counted only a few times. The chain uses TRBV7-2 and TRBJ2-6; D remains ambiguous. Trimming stripped 1 base from V and 9 bases from J, with 13 bases between. The CDR3 sequence is 15 residues long. Per the germline V gene, CDR1 is SGHTA and CDR2 is FQGNSA. Here the CDR3 reads CASSLGLVTYNVLTF. The CDR3, as DNA: TGTGCCAGCAGCTTAGGGTTAGTGACGTACAACGTCCTGACTTTC.

In its sample, this clonotype was seen a few times. CDR3 sequence: CATSDLRAGRGYNEQFF. Written as DNA, the CDR3 is TGTGCCACCAGTGATTTGCGGGCCGGGAGGGGGTACAATGAGCAGTTCTTC. This chain links TRBV24-1 with TRBJ2-1, with 8 positions matching TRBD2. There are 17 residues in the CDR3. From germline, CDR1 is KGHDR and CDR2 SFDVKD. Trimming at V came to 0 bases and at J to 4 bases, leaving 7 bases not matched to a gene.

Ten or more counts support this clonotype. The chain couples TRBV18 to TRBJ2-2; tentative D call: TRBD2 (6 bases). Germline CDR1 reads KGHSH; CDR2 reads LQKENI. This CDR3 comprises 15 residues. Trimming removed 3 bases at V and 1 base at J, with 9 bases between. CDR3 sequence: CASSPGLENTGELFF. DNA for the CDR3: TGTGCCAGCTCACCGGGACTCGAGAACACCGGGGAGCTGTTTTTT.

The chain is built from TRBV7-6 and TRBJ1-6; D ambiguous. The ends were cut back, 4 bases at V and 9 bases at J, with 13 bases in the middle. This CDR3 has 14 amino acids. Germline V lookup: CDR1 SGHVS, CDR2 FNYEAQ. The CDR3, as DNA: TGTGCCAGCAGCTATAGGACGGCCAGTTCACCCCTCCACTTT. It encodes CASSYRTASSPLHF.

CDR3 amino acids: CASSGRTNEQYF. For the CDR3, the DNA is TGTGCCAGCAGTGGCCGGACCAACGAGCAGTACTTC. The chain uses TRBV12-3 or TRBV12-4 and TRBJ2-7; D call uncertain. This CDR3 has 12 residues. V lost 5 bases to trimming and J lost 5 bases, with 10 bases between them.

The sample holds many counts of this clonotype. The gene calls are TRBV12-3 or TRBV12-4 and TRBJ2-7; D is undetermined. The CDR3 is made up of 13 amino acids. The V end was cut by 6 bases, the J end by 1 base, with 10 bases between. The CDR3 DNA reads TGTGCCAGCAGGACGTCAGTGTCCTACGAGCAGTACTTC. Protein product: CASRTSVSYEQYF.

This clonotype was seen more than once but under ten times. The V gene is TRBV11-2, the J gene TRBJ2-2; TRBD2 matches at 7 bases. The trim removed 2 bases at V and 1 base at J, leaving 10 bases unmatched. Germline CDR1 and CDR2: SGHAT and FQNNGV. The CDR3 has 18 residues. DNA of the CDR3: TGTGCCAGCAGCTTATCTTGGGCGGGAGCCTTGAACACCGGGGAGCTGTTTTTT. This sequence encodes CASSLSWAGALNTGELFF.

This clonotype was observed at least ten times. The V gene is TRBV13, the J gene TRBJ1-2, with no clear D. The CDR3 has 14 amino acids. Trimming shortened V by 1 base and J by 1 base, and 7 bases separated the two germline ends. Germline CDR1 reads PRHDT; CDR2 reads FYEKMQ (reference sequence). Here the CDR3 reads CASSLESRNYGYTF. The CDR3 coding sequence is TGTGCCAGCAGCTTAGAATCTCGTAACTATGGCTACACCTTC.

This clonotype has at least ten counts. This chain links TRBV28 with TRBJ1-1; 8 positions match TRBD1. Germline V gene data show CDR1 as MDHEN and CDR2 as SYDVKM. The CDR3 sequence is 16 residues long. J was trimmed by 3 bases and V by 1 base; bases with no gene match: 7. DNA for the CDR3: TGTGCCAGCAGTTTATCCCGGGACAGGAGAGACACTGAAGCTTTCTTT. Protein: CASSLSRDRRDTEAFF.

In this sample, this clonotype turned up a few times. This chain joins TRBV12-3 or TRBV12-4 and TRBJ2-2; 9 bases are a match to TRBD2. The V gene end was trimmed by 6 bases and the J gene end by 4 bases; junction bases not matched to a gene: 15. The CDR3 loop spans 18 amino acids. CDR3 residues: CASRPSRGSGRGTGELFF. Written as DNA, the CDR3 is TGTGCCAGCAGACCTAGTCGGGGTAGCGGGAGAGGCACCGGGGAGCTGTTTTTT.

In this sample, this clonotype turned up many times. This chain links TRBV5-1 with TRBJ2-1; the match to TRBD2 covers 12 bases. CDR1 and CDR2 (germline): SGHRS, YFSETQ. The V gene end was trimmed by 1 base and the J gene end by 8 bases; junction bases not matched to a gene: 7. This CDR3 has 16 residues. CDR3 sequence reads: CASSLRLLAGGHEQFF. In DNA, the CDR3 is TGCGCCAGCAGCTTGCGTTTGCTAGCGGGGGGGCATGAGCAGTTCTTC.

This clonotype has a count of ten or more. The J gene is TRBJ2-3, the V gene TRBV12-3 or TRBV12-4; D remains unclear. Deletions cut 4 bases from V and 2 bases from J, with 4 bases between. CDR3 length: 12 residues. CDR3 protein: CASSWATDTQYF. Here the CDR3 DNA reads TGTGCCAGCAGTTGGGCCACAGATACGCAGTATTTT.

This clonotype was observed many times. The chain has TRBV7-9 and TRBJ2-3; D might be TRBD2 (5 bases). This CDR3 comprises 15 residues. The germline CDR1 and CDR2 sequences are SEHNR and FQNEAQ (reference sequence). V was clipped by 2 bases and J by 0 bases, with 9 bases between them. The CDR3: CASSLWTLSTDTQYF. The CDR3 DNA reads TGTGCCAGCAGCTTATGGACTCTTAGCACAGATACGCAGTATTTT.

J is TRBJ2-6 and V is TRBV20-1; TRBD1 matches 7 bases. The V segment lost 5 bases and the J segment 2 bases; nucleotides outside the gene matches: 6. The CDR3 runs 15 residues. Germline CDR1 DFQATT, CDR2 SNEGSKA (reference sequence). CDR3 DNA: TGCAGTGCTCCCCGACAGGGAGCTGGGGCCAACGTCCTGACTTTC. Translation gives CSAPRQGAGANVLTF.

This clonotype was seen only a few times. The chain joins TRBV24-1 to TRBJ2-2; TRBD2 might be the D (6 bases). CDR3 length: 14 residues. Trimming removed 1 base at V and 7 bases at J, with 9 bases between. Per the germline V gene, CDR1 is KGHDR and CDR2 is SFDVKD. CDR3 residues: CATSDFPGVGELFF. CDR3 bases: TGTGCCACCAGTGATTTCCCGGGAGTCGGGGAGCTGTTTTTT.

This clonotype was counted a few times. The gene calls are TRBV28 and TRBJ1-4, with TRBD1 matching 9 bases. The V gene's germline CDR1 is MDHEN and CDR2 SYDVKM. After removal of 5 bases from V and 9 bases from J, the junction contained 13 bases not matched to a gene. The CDR3 covers 16 residues. The DNA of the CDR3 is TGTGCCAGCAGTATCCGAGGGACAGGGCAGTCTAAAAAACTGTTTTTT. Amino acid sequence: CASSIRGTGQSKKLFF. The full variable domain, completed using reference TRBV28 and TRBJ1-4, is DVKVTQSSRYLVKRTGEKVFLECVQDMDHENMFWYRQDPGLGLRLIYFSYDVKMKEKGDIPEGYSVSREKKERFSLILESASTNQTSMYLCASSIRGTGQSKKLFFGSGTQLSVL.

This clonotype appeared many times. The gene calls are TRBV2 and TRBJ2-7; D may be TRBD1 (6 bases). The germline CDR1 and CDR2 sequences are SNHLY and FYNNEI. This CDR3 contains 14 residues. Between the trimmed V and J ends, which lost 6 bases and 5 bases, there was a span of 17 bases. The CDR3 DNA reads as TGTGCCAGCAGGCCTCACGGGACATCTGACGAGCAGTACTTC. As protein: CASRPHGTSDEQYF.

Ten or more counts support this clonotype. The V call is TRBV15, the J call TRBJ2-2, with D unresolved. This CDR3 is 17 amino acids long. Germline-derived CDR1 and CDR2 are LNHNV and YYDKDF (reference sequence). The germline V and J ends were trimmed by 0 bases and 1 base, with 12 bases remaining between them. Written as DNA, the CDR3 is TGTGCCACCAGCAGAGATGTCGCGAAGATGAACACCGGGGAGCTGTTTTTT. Its translation is CATSRDVAKMNTGELFF.

Many counts were recorded for this clonotype. Mismatch with germline at one junction end may stem from a read error. The genes are TRBV12-3 or TRBV12-4 and TRBJ2-7; tentative D call: TRBD2 (6 bases). The CDR3 is 15 amino acids. CDR3 DNA: TGTGCCAGCAGTGCCTCCGGGGGTTCCTCCAACGAGCAGTACTTC. It codes for CASSASGGSSNEQYF.

This clonotype appeared many times. The chain employs TRBV12-3 or TRBV12-4 and TRBJ1-1; D may be TRBD1 (5 bases). Trimming stripped 2 bases from V and 1 base from J, with 8 bases between. The CDR3 is made up of 14 amino acids. Here the CDR3 reads CASSLKGQNTEAFF. For the CDR3, the DNA is TGTGCCAGCAGTTTAAAGGGGCAGAACACTGAAGCTTTCTTT.

The sample holds many counts of this clonotype. The V and J genes are TRBV20-1 and TRBJ2-2; 10 positions match TRBD2. Germline V lookup: CDR1 DFQATT, CDR2 SNEGSKA (reference sequence). Unmatched junction bases numbered 7, after V lost 1 base and J lost 2 bases. There are 17 residues in the CDR3. This CDR3 is CSARGLAGSANTGELFF. DNA for the CDR3: TGCAGTGCTAGAGGACTAGCGGGTTCGGCCAACACCGGGGAGCTGTTTTTT.

A remark on this clonotype: A single base separates this from a much larger clone, so it may be a read error. The rearrangement uses TRBV28 and TRBJ2-7; the D is unclear. The CDR3 totals 14 residues. V shed 2 bases and J shed 8 bases, with 16 bases lying between them. Germline V CDR1 and CDR2: MDHEN, SYDVKM. CDR3: CASSLVSAAIQQYF. Written as DNA, the CDR3 is TGTGCCAGCAGTTTAGTCTCGGCAGCCATCCAGCAGTACTTC. Based on the CDR3 plus reference TRBV28 and TRBJ2-7, the full variable domain is DVKVTQSSRYLVKRTGEKVFLECVQDMDHENMFWYRQDPGLGLRLIYFSYDVKMKEKGDIPEGYSVSREKKERFSLILESASTNQTSMYLCASSLVSAAIQQYFGPGTRLTVT.

The rearrangement links TRBV19 to TRBJ1-3, with D unclear. This CDR3 is 13 amino acids long. Per germline, CDR1 LNHDA and CDR2 SQIVND (reference sequence). Trimming pared 5 bases from V and 1 base from J, leaving 6 bases between. The CDR3 loop is CASSAGSGNTIYF. DNA for the CDR3: TGTGCCAGTAGTGCAGGTTCTGGAAACACCATATATTTT.

This clonotype came up a few times. This chain joins TRBV10-3 and TRBJ1-3; 8 bases align to TRBD1. V trimming: 6 bases; J trimming: 4 bases; junction bases outside the gene matches: 11. Per germline, CDR1 ENHRY and CDR2 SYGVKD. The CDR3 is made up of 16 amino acids. CDR3 in DNA: TGTGCCATCAGGCGATTCGACAGGGGACCCGGAAACACCATATATTTT. This translates into CAIRRFDRGPGNTIYF.

This clonotype has a count of ten or more. J is TRBJ1-2 and V is TRBV28; TRBD1 agrees at 8 bases. The length of the CDR3 is 14 residues. Germline V gene data show CDR1 as MDHEN and CDR2 as SYDVKM. The J segment lost 4 bases and the V segment lost 4 bases, leaving 5 bases of the junction unmatched. This CDR3 reads CASSSEDRVYGYTF. The CDR3 DNA reads TGTGCCAGCAGTTCCGAGGACAGGGTCTATGGCTACACCTTC.

This clonotype was picked up many times. The chain joins TRBV9 to TRBJ2-1; 12 bases agree with TRBD2. V shed 1 base, J shed 6 bases, and the junction held 5 bases outside the gene matches. This CDR3 is built from 16 residues. CDR1 and CDR2 from the germline V gene are SGDLS and YYNGEE. The DNA of the CDR3 is TGTGCCAGCAGCGTACTAGCGGGAGGGCCCCTCAATGAGCAGTTCTTC. Translating gives CASSVLAGGPLNEQFF.

In regard to this clonotype: This clone may be a read error of a much larger clone one base away. V is TRBV12-3 or TRBV12-4 and J is TRBJ1-1; unclear D gene. This CDR3 contains 11 residues. CDR3 coding DNA: TGTGCCAGCAGTGTAGCGAGTAAGGCTTTCTTT. It codes for CASSVASKAFF.

This clonotype came up many times. V gene TRBV7-9 combines with J gene TRBJ2-3; TRBD1 might be the D (6 bases). Germline CDR1 reads SEHNR; CDR2 reads FQNEAQ (reference sequence). The CDR3 runs 16 residues. V dropped 1 base and J dropped 5 bases, with 16 bases sitting between them. The DNA for the CDR3 is TGTGCCAGCAGCTTAGACAGGGCACTCCGGGGAGATACGCAGTATTTT. Protein: CASSLDRALRGDTQYF.

This clonotype has at least ten counts. The V gene is TRBV4-2, the J gene TRBJ2-7; D remains unclear. V was trimmed by 0 bases and J by 4 bases, leaving 13 bases between them. The CDR3 length is 15 residues. Germline V lookup: CDR1 LGHNA, CDR2 YNFKEQ. CDR3 bases: TGTGCCAGCAGCCAAGATTCTACTCCGCGGTACGAGCAGTACTTC. This sequence encodes CASSQDSTPRYEQYF.